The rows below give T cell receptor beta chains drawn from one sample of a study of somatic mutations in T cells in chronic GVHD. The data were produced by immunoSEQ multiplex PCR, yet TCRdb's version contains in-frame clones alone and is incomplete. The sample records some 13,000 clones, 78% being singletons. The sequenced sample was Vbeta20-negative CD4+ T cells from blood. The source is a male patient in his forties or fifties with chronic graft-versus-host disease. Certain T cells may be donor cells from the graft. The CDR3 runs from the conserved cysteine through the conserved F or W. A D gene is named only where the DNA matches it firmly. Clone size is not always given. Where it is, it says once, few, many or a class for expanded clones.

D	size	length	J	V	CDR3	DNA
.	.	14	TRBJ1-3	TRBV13	CASSLTETGNTIYF	TGTGCCAGCAGCCTGACGGAGACTGGAAACACCATATATTTT
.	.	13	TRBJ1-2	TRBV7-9	CASSPWGEYGYTF	TGTGCCAGCAGCCCCTGGGGGGAATATGGCTACACCTTC
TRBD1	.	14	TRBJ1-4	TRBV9	CASSVDRGNEKLFF	TGTGCCAGCAGTGTGGACAGGGGAAATGAAAAACTGTTTTTT
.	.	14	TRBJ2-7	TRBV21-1	CASSRTGGTYEQYF	TGTGCCAGCAGCCGGACAGGGGGAACCTACGAGCAGTACTTC
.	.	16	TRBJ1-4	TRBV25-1	CASSEVRGGTNEKLFF	TGTGCCAGCAGTGAAGTTAGAGGCGGGACTAATGAAAAACTGTTTTTT
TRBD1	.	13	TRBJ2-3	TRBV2	CASSDGDRVTQYF	TGTGCCAGCAGTGACGGAGACAGGGTAACGCAGTATTTT
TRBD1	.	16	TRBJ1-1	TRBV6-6	CASSKSTGEKNTEAFF	TGTGCCAGCAGTAAATCGACAGGGGAGAAGAACACTGAAGCTTTCTTT
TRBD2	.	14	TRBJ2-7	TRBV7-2	CASSLGLAGSEQYF	TGTGCCAGCAGCTTAGGCCTAGCGGGCAGCGAGCAGTACTTC
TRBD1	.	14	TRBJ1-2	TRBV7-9	CASSLAGGRYGYTF	TGTGCCAGCAGCTTGGCAGGGGGCCGGTATGGCTACACCTTC
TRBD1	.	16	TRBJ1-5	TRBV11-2	CASSLDIRGPNQPQHF	TGTGCCAGCAGCTTAGATATAAGGGGGCCCAATCAGCCCCAGCATTTT
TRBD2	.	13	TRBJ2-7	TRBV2	CASSASGSYEQYF	TGTGCCAGCAGTGCTAGCGGGAGCTACGAGCAGTACTTC
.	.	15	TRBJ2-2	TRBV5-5	CASQPAGSNTGELFF	TGTGCCAGCCAGCCTGCGGGCTCGAACACCGGGGAGCTGTTTTTT
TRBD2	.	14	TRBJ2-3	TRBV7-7	CASSPTSGVGTQYF	TGTGCCAGCAGCCCAACTAGCGGGGTCGGTACGCAGTATTTT
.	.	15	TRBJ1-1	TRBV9	CASSGRDLLNTEAFF	TGTGCCAGCAGCGGGAGGGACCTATTGAACACTGAAGCTTTCTTT
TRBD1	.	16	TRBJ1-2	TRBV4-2	CASSQPGTGGGYGYTF	TGTGCCAGCAGCCAACCCGGGACAGGGGGTGGGTATGGCTACACCTTC
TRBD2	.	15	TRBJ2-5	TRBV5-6	CASSFVASGQETQYF	TGTGCCAGCAGCTTTGTGGCTAGCGGCCAAGAGACCCAGTACTTC
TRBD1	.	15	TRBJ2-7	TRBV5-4	CASSPGQGASYEQYF	TGTGCCAGCAGCCCGGGACAGGGGGCTTCCTACGAGCAGTACTTC
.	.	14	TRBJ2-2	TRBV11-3	CASRAYQNTGELFF	TGTGCCAGCAGGGCATACCAAAACACCGGGGAGCTGTTTTTT
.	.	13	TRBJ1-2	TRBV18	CASSPGRDYGYTF	TGTGCCAGCTCCCCAGGGAGGGATTATGGCTACACCTTC
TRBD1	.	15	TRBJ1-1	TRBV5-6	CVSSFMRGRNTEAFF	TGTGTCAGCAGTTTTATGAGGGGGCGGAACACTGAAGCTTTCTTT
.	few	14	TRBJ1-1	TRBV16	CASSQRRRDTEAFF	TGTGCCAGCAGCCAACGGCGGCGGGACACTGAAGCTTTCTTT
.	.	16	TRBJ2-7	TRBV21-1	CASSKRRWDRGPEQYF	TGTGCCAGCAGCAAAAGGAGATGGGACAGGGGGCCCGAGCAGTACTTC
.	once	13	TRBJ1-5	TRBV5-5	CASSLVGGQPQHF	TGTGCCAGCAGCTTGGTGGGGGGGCAGCCCCAGCATTTT
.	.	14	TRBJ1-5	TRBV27	CASSSTGWRQPQHF	TGTGCCAGCAGTTCGACAGGATGGCGTCAGCCCCAGCATTTT
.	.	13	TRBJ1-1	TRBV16	CASSQDSFTEAFF	TGTGCCAGCAGTCAAGACAGTTTCACTGAAGCTTTCTTT
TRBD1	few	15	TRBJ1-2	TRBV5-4	CASSQDRGLGYGYTF	TGTGCCAGCAGCCAGGACAGGGGGCTAGGCTATGGCTACACCTTC
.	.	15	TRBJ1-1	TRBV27	CASSFDRSMNTEAFF	TGTGCCAGCAGTTTCGACAGATCCATGAACACTGAAGCTTTCTTT
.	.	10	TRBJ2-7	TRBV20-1	CSASSHEQYF	TGCAGTGCTTCTTCCCACGAGCAGTACTTC
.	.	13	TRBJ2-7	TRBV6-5	CASSAGQIYEQYF	TGTGCCAGCAGTGCGGGACAGATCTACGAGCAGTACTTC
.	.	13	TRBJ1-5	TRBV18	CASSYGGNQPQHF	TGTGCCAGCTCCTATGGAGGAAATCAGCCCCAGCATTTT
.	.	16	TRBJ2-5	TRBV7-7	CASSFRQGQGQETQYF	TGTGCCAGCAGCTTTCGGCAGGGGCAAGGCCAAGAGACCCAGTACTTC
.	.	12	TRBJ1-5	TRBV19	CASSIQGGPQHF	TGTGCCAGTAGTATACAGGGAGGACCCCAGCATTTT
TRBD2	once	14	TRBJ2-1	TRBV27	CASSGTSGYNEQFF	TGTGCCAGCAGCGGGACTAGCGGATACAATGAGCAGTTCTTC
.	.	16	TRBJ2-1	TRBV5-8	CASSLVLGGTYNEQFF	TGTGCCAGCAGCTTGGTACTCGGGGGAACCTACAATGAGCAGTTCTTC
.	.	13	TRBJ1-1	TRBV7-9	CASSRPPGTEAFF	TGTGCCAGCAGCCGCCCCCCCGGGACTGAAGCTTTCTTT
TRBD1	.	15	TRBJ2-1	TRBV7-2	CASSPRQGAWNEQFF	TGTGCCAGCAGCCCCCGACAGGGGGCATGGAATGAGCAGTTCTTC
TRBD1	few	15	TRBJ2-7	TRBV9	CASSVGTGLGYEQYF	TGTGCCAGCAGCGTAGGGACAGGTTTAGGGTACGAGCAGTACTTC
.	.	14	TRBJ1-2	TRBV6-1	CASSEVTAYYGYTF	TGTGCCAGCAGTGAGGTGACAGCCTACTATGGCTACACCTTC
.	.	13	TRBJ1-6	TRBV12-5	CASGLFAESPLHF	TGTGCTAGTGGTTTGTTCGCGGAGTCACCCCTCCACTTT
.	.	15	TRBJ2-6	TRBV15	CATSRDASGANVLTF	TGTGCCACCAGCAGAGACGCGTCCGGGGCCAACGTCCTGACTTTC
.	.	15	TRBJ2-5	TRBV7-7	CASSLDSRGGETQYF	TGTGCTAGCAGCCTCGATAGTCGTGGTGGAGAGACCCAGTACTTC
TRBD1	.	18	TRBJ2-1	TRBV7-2	CASSLGGTGRSSYNEQFF	TGTGCCAGCAGCTTAGGGGGGACAGGGCGGAGCTCCTACAATGAGCAGTTCTTC
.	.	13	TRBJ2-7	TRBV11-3	CASSFQGSYEQYF	TGTGCCAGCAGCTTCCAGGGTTCCTACGAGCAGTACTTC
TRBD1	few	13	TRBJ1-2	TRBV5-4	CASSRTGTHGYTF	TGTGCCAGCAGCCGGACAGGGACCCATGGCTACACCTTC
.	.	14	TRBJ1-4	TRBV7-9	CASSLRSLNEKLFF	TGTGCCAGCAGCTTACGGTCCTTAAATGAAAAACTGTTTTTT
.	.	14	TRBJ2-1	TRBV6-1	CASSFTAQGGEQFF	TGTGCCAGCAGTTTTACCGCACAGGGCGGTGAGCAGTTCTTC
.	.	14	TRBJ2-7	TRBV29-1	CSVSVGGAGYEQYF	TGCAGCGTTTCCGTGGGGGGGGCCGGCTACGAGCAGTACTTC
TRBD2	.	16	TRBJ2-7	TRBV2	CASSEGGGRAGIEQYF	TGTGCCAGCAGTGAAGGGGGCGGGAGGGCCGGTATCGAGCAGTACTTC
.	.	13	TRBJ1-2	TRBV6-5	CASTIQGGSGYTF	TGTGCCAGCACCATCCAAGGGGGAAGCGGCTACACCTTC